This TCR beta chain was captured by sequencing in a study of blood T cell repertoires in COVID-19. Study context: The origin of the acute and convalescent COVID-19 samples was the United States, Italy and Spain. T cells, B-cell-depleted T cells, or PBMCs supplied cDNA or gDNA.

Authors' analysis steps: How many nucleated cells were present was estimated from reference gene primer amplification. The assay was immunoSEQ multiplex PCR, and TCRdb's table has in-frame clones only and misses some. V, J and clone size were drawn from that table, and D and trimming were deduced from the DNA. The sample holds approximately 200,000 clones, roughly 80% seen once. V was shortened by 4 bases and J by 6 bases, with 5 bases between the two germline ends. The CDR3 contains 11 residues. Germline CDR1 is SGHRS and CDR2 is YFSETQ. The specimen was peripheral blood. The receptor comes from a woman at least 80 years old with acute or convalescent COVID-19. The V call is TRBV5-1, the J call TRBJ1-5; no reliable D call. CDR3 protein: CASSHPQPQHF. The CDR3, as DNA: TGCGCCAGCAGCCATCCTCAGCCCCAGCATTTT.